This T cell receptor (beta chain) appears in the sequencing data of a study of memory CD4+ T cells and cytomegalovirus serostatus. Assay used: immunoSEQ multiplex PCR; TCRdb lists only in-frame clones, some missing. This table has 55,000 to 65,000 clones, around 80% appearing once. As concerns this clone: The antigen is not known.

Single viable CD3+CD4+CD8-CD45RO+ cells were sorted as the memory CD4+ T cells. Donors' CMV status reflects serum IgG against pp150, pp28, p38, p52. Study-wide results and caveats: CMV serostatus prediction reached median AUC roughly 0.95, or 0.91 with US-trained model. 67 of 164 known CMV-associated TCRbeta sequences appeared in CD4+ memory. Suggested: most of the CMV-linked TCR signature lies in CD4+ memory cells.

Trimming left V 10 bases short and J 1 base short, with 5 bases between. The CDR3 runs to 11 residues. Per the germline V gene, CDR1 is SGHAT and CDR2 is FQNNGV. The chain has TRBV11-2 and TRBJ2-4; no clear D gene. This clonotype was obtained from an adult in good health and CMV-seronegative. Source material: memory CD4+ T cells from blood. In nucleotides, the CDR3 is TGTGCCACTCAGGCCAAAAACATTCAGTACTTC. As protein: CATQAKNIQYF.